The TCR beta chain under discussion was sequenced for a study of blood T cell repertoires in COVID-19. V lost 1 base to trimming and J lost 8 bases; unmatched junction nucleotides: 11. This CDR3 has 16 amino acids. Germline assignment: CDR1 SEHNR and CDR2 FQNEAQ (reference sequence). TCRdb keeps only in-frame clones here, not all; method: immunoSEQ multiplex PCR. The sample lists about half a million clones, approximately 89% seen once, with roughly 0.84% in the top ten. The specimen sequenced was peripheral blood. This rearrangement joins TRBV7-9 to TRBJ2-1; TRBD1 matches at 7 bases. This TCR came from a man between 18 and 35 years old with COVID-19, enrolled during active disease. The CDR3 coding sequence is TGTGCCAGCAGCTTAGTTCAGACAGGGCTGGGGGATGAGCAGTTCTTC. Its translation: CASSLVQTGLGDEQFF.